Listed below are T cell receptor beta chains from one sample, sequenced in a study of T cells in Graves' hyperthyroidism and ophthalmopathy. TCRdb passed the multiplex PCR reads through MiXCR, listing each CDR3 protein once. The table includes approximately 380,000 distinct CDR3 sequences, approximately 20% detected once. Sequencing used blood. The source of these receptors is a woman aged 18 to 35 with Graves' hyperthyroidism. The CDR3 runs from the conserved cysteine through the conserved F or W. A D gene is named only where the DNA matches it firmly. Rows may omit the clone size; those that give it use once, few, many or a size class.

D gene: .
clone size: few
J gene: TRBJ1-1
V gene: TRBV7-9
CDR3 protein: CASSLGQTKIEAFF
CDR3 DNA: TGTGCCAGCAGCTTAGGACAGACTAAGATTGAAGCTTTCTTT

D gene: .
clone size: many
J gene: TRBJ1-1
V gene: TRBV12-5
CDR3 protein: CASGLAGNTEAFF
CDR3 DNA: TGTGCTAGTGGTTTGGCAGGGAACACTGAAGCTTTCTTT

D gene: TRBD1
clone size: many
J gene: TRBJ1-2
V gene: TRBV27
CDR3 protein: CASSLLRDRGAGYTF
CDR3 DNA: TGTGCCAGCAGTTTGCTCCGGGACAGGGGTGCTGGCTACACCTTC

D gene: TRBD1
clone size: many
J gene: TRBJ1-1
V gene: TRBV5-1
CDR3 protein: CASRRPGQGLEPNTEAFF
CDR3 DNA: TGCGCCAGCCGAAGACCGGGACAGGGATTAGAGCCAAACACTGAAGCTTTCTTT

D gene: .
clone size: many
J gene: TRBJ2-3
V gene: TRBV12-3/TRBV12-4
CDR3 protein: CASSRRDATSTDTQYF
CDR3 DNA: TGTGCCAGCAGTCGGCGGGACGCCACTAGCACAGATACGCAGTATTTT

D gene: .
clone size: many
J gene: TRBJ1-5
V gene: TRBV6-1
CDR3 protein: CASSEVGAYQPQHF
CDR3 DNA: TGTGCCAGCAGTGAAGTAGGCGCTTATCAGCCCCAGCATTTT

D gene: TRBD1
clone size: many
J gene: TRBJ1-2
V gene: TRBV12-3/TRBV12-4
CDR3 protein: CASRLQGVRDYGYTF
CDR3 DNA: TGTGCCAGCAGGCTACAGGGGGTTAGGGACTATGGCTACACCTTC

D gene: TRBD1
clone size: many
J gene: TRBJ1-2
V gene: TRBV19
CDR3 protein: CASSLGQGFFTDGYTF
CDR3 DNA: TGTGCCAGTAGTCTCGGACAGGGGTTCTTCACGGATGGCTACACCTTC

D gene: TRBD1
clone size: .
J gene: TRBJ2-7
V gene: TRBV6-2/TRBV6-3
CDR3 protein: CASSYLTGVDEQYF
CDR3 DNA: TGTGCCAGCAGTTACCTTACAGGGGTTGACGAGCAGTACTTC

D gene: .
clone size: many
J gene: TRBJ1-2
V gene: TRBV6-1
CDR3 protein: CASSDPVGGRGGYTF
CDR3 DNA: TGTGCCAGCAGTGACCCCGTGGGGGGGCGAGGTGGCTACACCTTC

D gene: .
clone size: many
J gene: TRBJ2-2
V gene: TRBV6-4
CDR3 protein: CASSDSDTGELFF
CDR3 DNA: TGTGCCAGCAGTGACAGCGACACCGGGGAGCTGTTTTTT

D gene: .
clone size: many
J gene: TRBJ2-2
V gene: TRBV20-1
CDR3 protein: CSARLDTSNTGELFF
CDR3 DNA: TGCAGTGCTAGACTAGACACTTCGAACACCGGGGAGCTGTTTTTT

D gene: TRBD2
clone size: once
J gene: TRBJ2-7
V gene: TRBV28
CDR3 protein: CASSLAAGGNPYEQYF
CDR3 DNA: TGTGCCAGCAGTTTGGCAGCGGGGGGTAACCCCTACGAGCAGTACTTC

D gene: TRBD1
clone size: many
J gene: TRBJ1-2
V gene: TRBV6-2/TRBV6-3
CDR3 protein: CASSTQSNRGLFGGYTF
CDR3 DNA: TGTGCCAGCAGTACCCAGTCGAACAGGGGGCTTTTTGGTGGCTACACCTTC

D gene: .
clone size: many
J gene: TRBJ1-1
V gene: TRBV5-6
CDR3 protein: CASSGTFRARRAFF
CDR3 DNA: TGTGCCAGCAGCGGAACGTTCAGGGCGAGAAGAGCTTTCTTT

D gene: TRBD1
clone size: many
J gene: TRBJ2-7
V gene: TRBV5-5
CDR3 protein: CASSPARDSPNYEQYF
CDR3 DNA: TGTGCCAGCAGTCCCGCCCGGGACAGTCCCAACTACGAGCAGTACTTC

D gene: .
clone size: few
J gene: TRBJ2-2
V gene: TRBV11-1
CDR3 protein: CASSLGRATNTGELFF
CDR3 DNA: TGTGCCAGCAGCTTAGGCCGGGCTACGAACACCGGGGAGCTGTTTTTT

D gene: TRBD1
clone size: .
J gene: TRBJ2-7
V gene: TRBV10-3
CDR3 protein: CAISGDRTYEQYF
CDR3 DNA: TGTGCCATCAGTGGGGACAGAACCTACGAGCAGTACTTC

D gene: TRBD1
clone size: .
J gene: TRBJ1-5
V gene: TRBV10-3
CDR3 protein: CAISRTGGNQPQHF
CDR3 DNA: TGTGCCATCAGTAGGACAGGCGGCAATCAGCCCCAGCATTTT

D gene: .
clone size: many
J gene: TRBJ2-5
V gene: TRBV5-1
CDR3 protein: CASSLEQGRETQYF
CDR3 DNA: TGCGCCAGCAGCTTGGAGCAGGGACGGGAGACCCAGTACTTC

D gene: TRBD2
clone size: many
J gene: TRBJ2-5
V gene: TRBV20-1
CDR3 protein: CSTSGGAQETQYF
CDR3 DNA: TGCAGTACTAGCGGGGGAGCTCAAGAGACCCAGTACTTC

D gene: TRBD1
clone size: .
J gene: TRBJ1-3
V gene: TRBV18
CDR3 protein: CASSPSGQGANTIYF
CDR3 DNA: TGTGCCAGCTCACCTTCGGGACAGGGGGCGAACACCATATATTTT

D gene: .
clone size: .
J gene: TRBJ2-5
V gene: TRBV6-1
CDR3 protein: CASSIRDGETQYF
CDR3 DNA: TGTGCCAGCAGCATCAGGGATGGGGAGACCCAGTACTTC

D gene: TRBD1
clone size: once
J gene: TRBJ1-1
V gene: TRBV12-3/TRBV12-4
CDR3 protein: CASSYRQGTLEAFF
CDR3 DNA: TGTGCCAGCAGTTACAGACAGGGTACCCTTGAAGCTTTCTTT

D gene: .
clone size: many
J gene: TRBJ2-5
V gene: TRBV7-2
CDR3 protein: CASSLVQGIRETQYF
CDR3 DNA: TGTGCCAGCAGCTTAGTTCAGGGGATAAGAGAGACCCAGTACTTC

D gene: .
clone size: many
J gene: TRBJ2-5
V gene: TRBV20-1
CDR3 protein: CSARDPRGETQYF
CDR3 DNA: TGCAGTGCTAGAGATCCCCGGGGAGAGACCCAGTACTTC

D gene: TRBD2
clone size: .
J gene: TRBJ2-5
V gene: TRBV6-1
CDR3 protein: CASIRGGRETQYF
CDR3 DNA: TGTGCCAGCATTAGGGGAGGGAGGGAGACCCAGTACTTC

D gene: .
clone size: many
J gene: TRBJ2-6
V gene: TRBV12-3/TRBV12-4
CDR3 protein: CASSTPGANVLTF
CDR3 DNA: TGTGCCAGCAGTACGCCTGGGGCCAACGTCCTGACTTTC

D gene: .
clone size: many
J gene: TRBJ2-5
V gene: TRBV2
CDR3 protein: CASSEGEGTQYF
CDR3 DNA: TGTGCCAGCAGTGAAGGGGAAGGGACCCAGTACTTC

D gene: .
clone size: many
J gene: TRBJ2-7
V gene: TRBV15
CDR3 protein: CATSRYTGIDEQYF
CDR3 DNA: TGTGCCACCAGCAGATATACAGGGATCGACGAGCAGTACTTC

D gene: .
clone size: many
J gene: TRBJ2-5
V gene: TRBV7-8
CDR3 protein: CASSLVGPETQYF
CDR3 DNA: TGTGCCAGCAGCTTAGTAGGTCCGGAGACCCAGTACTTC

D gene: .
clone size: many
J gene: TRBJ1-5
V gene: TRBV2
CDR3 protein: CASSDSPEPQHF
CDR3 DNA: TGTGCCAGCAGTGATTCCCCGGAGCCCCAGCATTTT

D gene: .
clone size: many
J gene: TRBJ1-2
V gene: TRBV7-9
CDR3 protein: CASSLQRGFSYGYTF
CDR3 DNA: TGTGCCAGCAGCTTACAGCGCGGTTTTAGCTATGGCTACACCTTC

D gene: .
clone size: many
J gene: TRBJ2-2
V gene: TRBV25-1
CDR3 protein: CASTSSYANTGELFF
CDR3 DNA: TGTGCCAGCACGTCTAGCTACGCGAACACCGGGGAGCTGTTTTTT

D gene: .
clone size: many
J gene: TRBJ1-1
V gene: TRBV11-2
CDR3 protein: CASSLEGMWTEAFF
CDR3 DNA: TGTGCCAGCAGCTTAGAAGGGATGTGGACTGAAGCTTTCTTT

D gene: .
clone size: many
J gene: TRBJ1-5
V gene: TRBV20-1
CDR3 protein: CSARDRANQPQHF
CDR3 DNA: TGCAGTGCTAGAGATCGGGCTAATCAGCCCCAGCATTTT

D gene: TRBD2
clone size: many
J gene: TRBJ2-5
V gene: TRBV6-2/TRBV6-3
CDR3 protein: CASSYSRAGANQETQYF
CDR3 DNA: TGTGCCAGCAGTTACTCGAGAGCGGGGGCCAACCAAGAGACCCAGTACTTC

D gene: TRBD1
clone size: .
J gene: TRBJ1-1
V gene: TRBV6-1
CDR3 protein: CASRGGTGGSEAFF
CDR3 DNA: TGTGCCAGCAGGGGGGGGACAGGGGGCTCCGAAGCTTTCTTT

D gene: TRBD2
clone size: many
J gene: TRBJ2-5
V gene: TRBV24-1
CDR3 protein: CATSDFSLRGGGETQYF
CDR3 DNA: TGTGCCACCAGTGATTTTTCTCTAAGGGGCGGGGGGGAGACCCAGTACTTC

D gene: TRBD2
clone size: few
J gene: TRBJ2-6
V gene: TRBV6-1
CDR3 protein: CASSEGEGLGANVLTF
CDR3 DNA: TGTGCCAGCAGTGAAGGGGAGGGGCTGGGGGCCAACGTCCTGACTTTC

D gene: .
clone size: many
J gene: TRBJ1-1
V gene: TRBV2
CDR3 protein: CAGYRVHGDTEAFF
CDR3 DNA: TGTGCCGGATACAGGGTTCATGGGGACACTGAAGCTTTCTTT

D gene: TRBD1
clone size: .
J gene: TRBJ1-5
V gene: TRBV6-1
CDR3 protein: CASSPTGQSNQPQHF
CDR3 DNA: TGTGCCAGCAGCCCTACGGGACAGAGCAATCAGCCCCAGCATTTT

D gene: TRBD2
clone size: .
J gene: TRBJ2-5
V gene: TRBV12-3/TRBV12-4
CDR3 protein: CASSSLRFPAGQETQYF
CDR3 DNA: TGTGCCAGCAGTTCCCTTCGGTTTCCAGCGGGGCAAGAGACCCAGTACTTC

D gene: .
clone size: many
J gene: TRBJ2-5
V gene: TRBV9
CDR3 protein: CASSVSGSGETQYF
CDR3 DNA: TGTGCCAGCAGCGTTTCGGGAAGCGGGGAGACCCAGTACTTC